This entry lists 31 T cell receptor beta chains sequenced from one sample in a study of blood T cell repertoires in COVID-19. Sequencing was performed with immunoSEQ multiplex PCR; in TCRdb, only in-frame clones are kept and a portion is missing. The sample lists roughly 140,000 clones, around 85% occurring once. Sequencing was performed on peripheral blood. The receptors stem from a woman in her sixties with COVID-19, enrolled during active disease.

The chain uses TRBV7-2 and TRBJ1-2, with D possibly TRBD1 on 5 matching bases. Germline V CDR1 and CDR2: SGHTA, FQGNSA. V lost 0 bases and J lost 4, with 15 bases in between. CDR3 length: 16 residues. Here the CDR3 reads CASSLAAGVLGYGYTF. In DNA form, the CDR3 reads TGTGCCAGCAGCTTAGCGGCGGGGGTTCTTGGCTATGGCTACACCTTC.

This clone was seen only a few times. CDR3 DNA sequence: TGTGCCAGCAGACCCCTACGCAGGGGTTTGGGCGGTTCACCCCTCCACTTT. Encoded protein: CASRPLRRGLGGSPLHF. This chain joins TRBV7-8 and TRBJ1-6, with a possible D match to TRBD1 (6 bases). This CDR3 region has 17 residues. CDR1 and CDR2 (germline): SGHVS, FQNEAQ. V shed 6 bases and J shed 9 bases, with 24 bases lying between them.

V and J are TRBV2 and TRBJ2-7; 9 bases are shared with TRBD2. The CDR3 extends over 17 amino acids. Trimming cost V 1 base and J 1 base; bases outside gene matches: 8. In germline, CDR1 is SNHLY, CDR2 FYNNEI. The CDR3 reads CASSEERAGGISYEQYF. In DNA, the CDR3 is TGTGCCAGCAGTGAAGAGAGGGCGGGGGGGATTTCCTACGAGCAGTACTTC.

This rearrangement joins TRBV6-5 to TRBJ2-7, with D possibly matching TRBD1 (5 bases). The germline CDR1 and CDR2 sequences are MNHEY and SVGAGI. The V end was cut by 2 bases, the J end by 1 base, with 9 bases between. This CDR3 has 14 residues. In DNA form, the CDR3 reads TGTGCCAGCAGTTACCAGGGCAGATCCTACGAGCAGTACTTC. It is translated as CASSYQGRSYEQYF.

The chain has TRBV27 and TRBJ2-7, with TRBD1 identical over 7 bases. J lost 5 bases, V lost 6 bases, and 13 bases had no gene match. There are 15 residues in the CDR3. Germline CDR1 is MNHEY and CDR2 is SMNVEV (reference sequence). CDR3: CASSNRGPLGNEQYF. The CDR3 coding sequence is TGTGCCAGCAGCAACAGGGGTCCCTTGGGGAACGAGCAGTACTTC.

The chain links TRBV7-2 to TRBJ2-5; D is perhaps TRBD2 (5 bases). The CDR3 runs 13 residues. In germline, CDR1 is SGHTA, CDR2 FQGNSA. The V end lost 7 bases, the J end lost 0 bases, and 9 bases lay between the germline ends. CDR3: CASTALDQETQYF. CDR3 nucleotide sequence: TGTGCCAGCACCGCACTAGACCAAGAGACCCAGTACTTC.

The chain links TRBV10-3 to TRBJ2-1, with TRBD2 identical over 13 bases. From germline, CDR1 is ENHRY and CDR2 SYGVKD. This CDR3 is 16 amino acids long. The V segment lost 5 bases and the J segment 6 bases; nucleotides outside the gene matches: 7. The CDR3 DNA follows: TGTGCCATCAGTTCTCCGGGACTAGCGGGGTTCAATGAGCAGTTCTTC. Translated, it gives CAISSPGLAGFNEQFF.

The genes are TRBV5-4 and TRBJ2-2; TRBD2 agrees at 12 bases. J was trimmed by 4 bases and V by 0 bases; bases with no gene match: 4. Germline CDR1 reads SGHNT; CDR2 reads YYREEE (reference sequence). The CDR3 has 17 amino acids. Here the CDR3 reads CASSLDPSGGGTGELFF. The CDR3 bases are TGTGCCAGCAGCTTGGACCCTAGCGGGGGGGGCACCGGGGAGCTGTTTTTT.

V gene TRBV18 combines with J gene TRBJ2-3; 8 bases match TRBD1. CDR1 and CDR2 (germline): KGHSH, LQKENI. The J segment lost 3 bases and the V segment lost 4 bases, leaving 6 bases of the junction unmatched. The CDR3 totals 15 residues. The CDR3 protein is CASSRTGTVTDTQYF. CDR3 in DNA: TGTGCCAGCTCACGGACAGGGACAGTGACAGATACGCAGTATTTT.

The chain has TRBV6-1 and TRBJ2-7; 8 bases fit TRBD2. V lost 3 bases and J lost 7; bases outside the gene matches: 5. The germline gives CDR1 MNHNS, CDR2 SASEGT. The CDR3 totals 13 residues. This CDR3 reads CASSERGAWEQYF. CDR3 DNA sequence: TGTGCCAGCAGTGAGCGGGGGGCATGGGAGCAGTACTTC.

The CDR3 DNA reads TGCGCCAGCAGTAAGGGGACAGTTAACACCGGGGAGCTGTTTTTT. Translated: CASSKGTVNTGELFF. The V gene is TRBV5-1, the J gene TRBJ2-2; 7 bases match TRBD1. CDR1 is SGHRS and CDR2 is YFSETQ in the germline V gene. Germline trimming cut 5 bases from V and 2 bases from J; bases unmatched to any gene: 6. The length of the CDR3 is 15 residues.

This clone was counted only a few times. The chain combines TRBV7-6 with TRBJ2-1; 7 bases are a match to TRBD2. The CDR3 is 16 residues long. CDR1 and CDR2 from the germline V gene are SGHVS and FNYEAQ. V lost 5 bases to trimming and J lost 5 bases; unmatched junction nucleotides: 12. The CDR3 here is CASSPQSGRVDNEQFF. The CDR3 coding sequence is TGTGCCAGCAGCCCACAATCGGGGAGGGTCGACAATGAGCAGTTCTTC.

This rearrangement joins TRBV7-3 to TRBJ2-3; a possible D gene is TRBD2 (7 bases). The germline V gene encodes CDR1 SGHTA and CDR2 FQGTGA. The CDR3 totals 15 residues. Trimming pared 5 bases from V and 0 bases from J, leaving 12 bases between. The CDR3 bases are TGTGCCAGCAGCGGCGGGGGCCTCAGCACAGATACGCAGTATTTT. Amino acid sequence: CASSGGGLSTDTQYF. The variable domain in full, with the rest retrieved from reference TRBV7-3 and TRBJ2-3, is GAGVSQTPSNKVTEKGKYVELRCDPISGHTALYWYRQSLGQGPEFLIYFQGTGAADDSGLPNDRFFAVRPEGSVSTLKIQRTERGDSAVYLCASSGGGLSTDTQYFGPGTRLTVL.

This clone was seen more than once but under ten times. This chain uses TRBV18 with TRBJ1-2; 8 bases agree with TRBD1. Germline V lookup: CDR1 KGHSH, CDR2 LQKENI. Trimming took 3 bases from V and 10 from J; bases not matched to a gene: 4. The CDR3 sequence is 12 residues long. The CDR3 nucleotides read TGTGCCAGCTCACCGGACAGGGAAGCCTACACCTTC. Encoded protein: CASSPDREAYTF. Combining the CDR3 with reference TRBV18 and TRBJ1-2 gives the whole variable domain NAGVMQNPRHLVRRRGQEARLRCSPMKGHSHVYWYRQLPEEGLKFMVYLQKENIIDESGMPKERFSAEFPKEGPSILRIQQVVRGDSAAYFCASSPDREAYTFGSGTRLTVV.

The chain links TRBV7-9 to TRBJ1-1, with 7 bases matching TRBD1. V lost 5 bases and J lost 0; bases outside the gene matches: 3. This CDR3 region has 14 residues. Germline CDR1 reads SEHNR; CDR2 reads FQNEAQ (reference sequence). This chain's CDR3 is CASSRDSLNTEAFF. CDR3 coding DNA: TGTGCCAGCAGCCGGGACAGTTTGAACACTGAAGCTTTCTTT.

In the case of this clone: At one end the junction does not follow the germline gene, possibly because of a read error. The genes are TRBV7-7 and TRBJ2-7; D is ambiguous. This CDR3 has 13 residues. CDR1 and CDR2 from the germline V gene are SSHAT and FNYEAQ (reference sequence). The CDR3: CASSLTSLSEQYF. For the CDR3, the DNA is TGTGCTAGCAGCTTAACGAGCCTGTCCGAGCAGTACTTC.

The chain employs TRBV19 and TRBJ2-3; D ambiguous. V lost 6 bases to trimming and J lost 1 base, with 5 bases between them. CDR1 and CDR2 from the germline V gene are LNHDA and SQIVND (reference sequence). There are 12 residues in the CDR3. The CDR3 spells CASSFGTDTQYF. CDR3 DNA: TGTGCCAGTAGCTTCGGCACAGATACGCAGTATTTT.

This clone was counted between two and nine times. The J gene is TRBJ2-5, the V gene TRBV24-1, with 9 bases that match TRBD1. The CDR3 runs 16 residues. Germline V gives CDR1 KGHDR, CDR2 SFDVKD. Unmatched junction bases numbered 2, after V lost 0 bases and J lost 1 base. The CDR3 loop is CATSDLTDRGQETQYF. CDR3 sequence (DNA): TGTGCCACCAGTGATTTGACGGACAGGGGCCAAGAGACCCAGTACTTC.

The chain has TRBV7-9 and TRBJ2-1; TRBD1 might be the D (6 bases). Trimming removed 5 bases from V and 4 bases from J, with 15 bases in between. Germline CDR1 and CDR2: SEHNR and FQNEAQ (reference sequence). The CDR3 length is 15 residues. The CDR3 DNA sequence: TGTGCCAGCAGCCCCTCGGGGACAACTTACAATGAGCAGTTCTTC. Translated, it gives CASSPSGTTYNEQFF. Using reference TRBV7-9 and TRBJ2-1 for the parts outside the CDR3, the full variable domain is DTGVSQNPRHKITKRGQNVTFRCDPISEHNRLYWYRQTLGQGPEFLTYFQNEAQLEKSRLLSDRFSAERPKGSFSTLEIQRTEQGDSAMYLCASSPSGTTYNEQFFGPGTRLTVL.

The V and J genes are TRBV4-1 and TRBJ1-5; 7 bases match TRBD1. The germline CDR1 and CDR2 sequences are MGHRA and YSYEKL. This CDR3 is 15 amino acids long. With V trimmed by 2 bases and J by 2 bases, 3 bases remained unmatched. The CDR3 region is CASSQRQGGNQPQHF. CDR3 in DNA: TGCGCCAGCAGCCAAAGACAGGGCGGCAATCAGCCCCAGCATTTT.

CDR3 in amino acids: CASSLGAARARYWQFF. CDR3 sequence (DNA): TGTGCCAGCAGCTTAGGCGCCGCCAGGGCGAGATATTGGCAGTTCTTC. The rearrangement uses TRBV7-2 and TRBJ2-1; D may be TRBD1 (5 bases). The CDR3 covers 16 residues. Germline loops: CDR1 SGHTA, CDR2 FQGNSA. V was pared by 1 base and J by 12 bases, with 22 bases between.

The chain employs TRBV27 and TRBJ2-3; TRBD2 matches at 12 bases. CDR1 and CDR2 (germline): MNHEY, SMNVEV (reference sequence). The CDR3 is made up of 19 amino acids. V lost 5 bases, J lost 0 bases, and 12 bases stayed unmatched. CDR3 sequence (DNA): TGTGCCAGCAGTCCCCTCGGGCTAGCGGGGGGGACTAGCACAGATACGCAGTATTTT. Its translation: CASSPLGLAGGTSTDTQYF.

CDR3 sequence (DNA): TGTGCCACCACCTCGGGGGTGAACTATGGCTACACCTTC. Its translation: CATTSGVNYGYTF. The V call is TRBV27, the J call TRBJ1-2, with D possibly matching TRBD1 (5 bases). The CDR3 is 13 residues long. Germline V gene data show CDR1 as MNHEY and CDR2 as SMNVEV (reference sequence). The V gene lost 10 bases and the J gene lost 2 bases, with 14 bases spanning the gap.

The J gene is TRBJ2-3, the V gene TRBV7-3, with D tentatively TRBD1 (6 bases). The CDR3 spans 12 residues. Trimming took 11 bases from V and 0 from J, leaving 9 bases between them. The V gene's germline CDR1 is SGHTA and CDR2 FQGTGA. This CDR3 reads CASGTSTDTQYF. The CDR3 DNA follows: TGTGCCTCCGGGACAAGCACAGATACGCAGTATTTT.

The V gene is TRBV5-5, the J gene TRBJ2-7; TRBD2 agrees at 9 bases. J was trimmed by 0 bases and V by 4 bases; bases with no gene match: 11. This CDR3 has 17 amino acids. CDR1 is SGHKS, CDR2 YYEKEE, per germline (reference sequence). CDR3 DNA: TGTGCCAGCAGCCGCGCGGGGGGGACACAAAGCTCCTACGAGCAGTACTTC. This codes for CASSRAGGTQSSYEQYF.

This clone appeared a single time. The chain couples TRBV7-9 to TRBJ2-7, with 7 bases fitting TRBD1. V dropped 1 base and J dropped 6; count of bases not matched to a gene: 9. This CDR3 comprises 15 residues. Germline V gene sequence: CDR1 SEHNR, CDR2 FQNEAQ (reference sequence). For the CDR3, the DNA is TGTGCCAGCAGCTTAGAGGGGGCAATTTCGGGCGAGCAGTACTTC. As protein: CASSLEGAISGEQYF.

The CDR3 DNA is TGTGCCAGCAGCTTAGCTAGCGGGGGATACAATGAGCAGTTCTTC. Translated: CASSLASGGYNEQFF. V gene TRBV7-2 combines with J gene TRBJ2-1; 9 bases agree with TRBD2. Per germline, CDR1 SGHTA and CDR2 FQGNSA. V trimming: 0 bases; J trimming: 4 bases; junction bases outside the gene matches: 1. The CDR3 totals 15 residues.

This clone was seen a few times. The CDR3 region has the DNA TGTGCCAGCAGCCCGTGGACAGGGGGCTCTTACAATGAGCAGTTCTTC. Translated: CASSPWTGGSYNEQFF. J is TRBJ2-1 and V is TRBV7-8; 11 nucleotides agree with TRBD1. The CDR3 has 16 amino acids. Trimming cost V 5 bases and J 4 bases; bases outside gene matches: 7. Germline CDR1 is SGHVS and CDR2 is FQNEAQ.

The chain has TRBV7-3 and TRBJ2-7; TRBD1 is a possible D gene (6 bases). This CDR3 comprises 15 residues. Trimming took 5 bases from V and 2 from J, leaving 16 bases between them. Per the germline V gene, CDR1 is SGHTA and CDR2 is FQGTGA. CDR3 nucleotide sequence: TGTGCCAGCAGCCCAACGGGGCAGGGGCCCTACGAGCAGTACTTC. This codes for CASSPTGQGPYEQYF.

The V call is TRBV30, the J call TRBJ2-3; TRBD2 is a possible D gene (6 bases). CDR1 and CDR2 (germline): GTSNPN, SVGIG (reference sequence). CDR3 size: 16 residues. With 7 bases removed from V and 0 bases from J, the gap between germline ends came to 20 bases. CDR3 sequence reads: CASALLAVTSTDTQYF. The CDR3 DNA sequence: TGTGCCTCCGCCTTGTTAGCGGTGACTAGCACAGATACGCAGTATTTT.

This clone was observed a single time. The chain couples TRBV5-1 to TRBJ1-4; D is possibly TRBD1 (6 bases). V gave up 7 bases and J gave up 3 bases, with 16 bases separating them. The germline gives CDR1 SGHRS, CDR2 YFSETQ. This CDR3 has 15 residues. The CDR3 bases are TGCGCCAGCGCATCTCAGGGGAGCGCTAATGAAAAACTGTTTTTT. Translating gives CASASQGSANEKLFF.